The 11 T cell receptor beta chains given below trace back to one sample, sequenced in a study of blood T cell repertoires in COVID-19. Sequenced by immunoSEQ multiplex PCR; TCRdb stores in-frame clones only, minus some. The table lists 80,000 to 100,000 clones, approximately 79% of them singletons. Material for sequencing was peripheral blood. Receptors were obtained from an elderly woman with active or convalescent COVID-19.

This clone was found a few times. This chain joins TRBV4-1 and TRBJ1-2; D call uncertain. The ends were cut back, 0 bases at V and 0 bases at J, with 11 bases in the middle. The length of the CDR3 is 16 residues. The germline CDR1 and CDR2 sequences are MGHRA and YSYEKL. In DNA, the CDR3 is TGCGCCAGCAGCCAAGAATCAAAAGCCGCTAACTATGGCTACACCTTC. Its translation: CASSQESKAANYGYTF.

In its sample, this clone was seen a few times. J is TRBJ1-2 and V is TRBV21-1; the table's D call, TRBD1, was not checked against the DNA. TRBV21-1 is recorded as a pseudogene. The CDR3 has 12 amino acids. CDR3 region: CASPWTAYGYTF. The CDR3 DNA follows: TGTGCCAGCCCTTGGACAGCATATGGCTACACCTTC.

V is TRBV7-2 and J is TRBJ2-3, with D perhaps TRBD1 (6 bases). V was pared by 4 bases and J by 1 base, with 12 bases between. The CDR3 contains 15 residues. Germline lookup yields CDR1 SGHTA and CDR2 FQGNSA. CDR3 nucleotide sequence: TGTGCCAGCAGCTCCCAGAAGGGGGGCACAGATACGCAGTATTTT. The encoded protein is CASSSQKGGTDTQYF.

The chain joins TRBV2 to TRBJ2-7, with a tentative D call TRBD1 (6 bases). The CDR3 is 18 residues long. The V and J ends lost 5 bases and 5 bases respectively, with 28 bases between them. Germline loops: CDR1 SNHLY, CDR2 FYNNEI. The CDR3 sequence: CASSWPWAQRQGIHEQYF. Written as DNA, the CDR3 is TGTGCCAGCAGTTGGCCGTGGGCGCAACGGCAGGGGATACACGAGCAGTACTTC.

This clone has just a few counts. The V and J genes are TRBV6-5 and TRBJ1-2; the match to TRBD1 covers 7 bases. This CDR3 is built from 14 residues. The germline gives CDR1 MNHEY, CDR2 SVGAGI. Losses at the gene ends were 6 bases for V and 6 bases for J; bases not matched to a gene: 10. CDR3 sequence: CASSLQGGADGYTF. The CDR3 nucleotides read TGTGCCAGCAGCCTTCAGGGGGGCGCTGATGGCTACACCTTC.

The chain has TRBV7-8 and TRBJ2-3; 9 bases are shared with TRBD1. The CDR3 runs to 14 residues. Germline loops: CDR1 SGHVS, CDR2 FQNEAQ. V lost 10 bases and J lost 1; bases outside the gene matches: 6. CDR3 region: CATNRGLGTDTQYF. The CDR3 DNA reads TGTGCCACCAACAGGGGGCTCGGCACAGATACGCAGTATTTT.

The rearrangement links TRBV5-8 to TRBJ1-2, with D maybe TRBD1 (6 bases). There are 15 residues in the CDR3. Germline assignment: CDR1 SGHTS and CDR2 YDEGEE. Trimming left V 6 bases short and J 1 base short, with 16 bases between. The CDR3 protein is CASTPGGALNYGYTF. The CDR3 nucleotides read TGTGCCAGCACGCCCGGGGGGGCCCTTAACTATGGCTACACCTTC.

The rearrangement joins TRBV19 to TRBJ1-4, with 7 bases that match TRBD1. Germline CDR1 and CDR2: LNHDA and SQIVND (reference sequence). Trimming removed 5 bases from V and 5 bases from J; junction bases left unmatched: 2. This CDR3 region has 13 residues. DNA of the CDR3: TGTGCCAGTAGTGCGACAGGGAATGAAAAACTGTTTTTT. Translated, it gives CASSATGNEKLFF.

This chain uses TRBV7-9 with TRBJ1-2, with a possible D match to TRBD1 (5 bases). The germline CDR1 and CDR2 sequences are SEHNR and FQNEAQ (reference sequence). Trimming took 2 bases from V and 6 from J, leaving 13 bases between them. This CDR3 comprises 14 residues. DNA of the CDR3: TGTGCCAGCAGCTTAAAAGGAGGGACGAATGGCTACACCTTC. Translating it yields CASSLKGGTNGYTF.

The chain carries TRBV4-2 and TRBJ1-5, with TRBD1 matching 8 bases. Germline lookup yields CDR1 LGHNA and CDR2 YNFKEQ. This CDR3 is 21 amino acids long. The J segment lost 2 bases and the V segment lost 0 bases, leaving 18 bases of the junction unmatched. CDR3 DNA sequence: TGTGCCAGCAGCCAAGAACCCACCGGAGACAGGGGTCTGACTCGCAATCAGCCCCAGCATTTT. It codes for CASSQEPTGDRGLTRNQPQHF.

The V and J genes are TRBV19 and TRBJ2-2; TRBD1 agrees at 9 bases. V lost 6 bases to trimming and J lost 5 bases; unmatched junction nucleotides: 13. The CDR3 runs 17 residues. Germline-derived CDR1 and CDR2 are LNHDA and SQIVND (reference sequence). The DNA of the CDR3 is TGTGCCAGTAGCCCGGGACCCGGGACAGGGATAACCGGGGAGCTGTTTTTT. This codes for CASSPGPGTGITGELFF. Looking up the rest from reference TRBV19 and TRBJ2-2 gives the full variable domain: DGGITQSPKYLFRKEGQNVTLSCEQNLNHDAMYWYRQDPGQGLRLIYYSQIVNDFQKGDIAEGYSVSREKKESFPLTVTSAQKNPTAFYLCASSPGPGTGITGELFFGEGSRLTVL.